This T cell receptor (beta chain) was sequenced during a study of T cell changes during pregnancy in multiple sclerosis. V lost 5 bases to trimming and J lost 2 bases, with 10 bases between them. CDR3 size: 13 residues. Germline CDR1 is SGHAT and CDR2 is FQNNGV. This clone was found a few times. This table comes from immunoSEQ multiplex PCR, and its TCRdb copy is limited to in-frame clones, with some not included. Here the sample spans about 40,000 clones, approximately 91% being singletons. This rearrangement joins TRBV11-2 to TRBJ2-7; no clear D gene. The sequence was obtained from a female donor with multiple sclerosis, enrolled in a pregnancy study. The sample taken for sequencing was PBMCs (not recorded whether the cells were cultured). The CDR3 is CASSHRFAYEQYF. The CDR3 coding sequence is TGTGCCAGCAGCCATCGGTTCGCCTACGAGCAGTACTTC.